Below are 24 T cell receptor beta chains sequenced from a single sample in a study of blood T cell repertoires in COVID-19. TCRdb's table, derived via immunoSEQ multiplex PCR, lists solely in-frame clones and lacks some. The profile shows around 100,000 clones, approximately 81% of them singletons. The sequenced sample was peripheral blood. These receptors all stem from a human donor in a cohort sampled during active COVID-19.

The CDR3 DNA follows: TGTGCCGTGCCGGACGGACAGCAGGGGGGACTAGCACCAGATACGCAGTATTTT. Translating gives CAVPDGQQGGLAPDTQYF. The genes are TRBV7-9 and TRBJ2-3, with TRBD2 identical over 9 bases. CDR1 is SEHNR, CDR2 FQNEAQ, per germline (reference sequence). Trimming took 11 bases from V and 4 from J; bases not matched to a gene: 22. The CDR3 has 18 amino acids.

CDR3 amino acids: CASSQEGGDRGQETQYF. CDR3 nucleotide sequence: TGCGCCAGCAGCCAAGAAGGGGGGGACAGGGGGCAGGAGACCCAGTACTTC. V usage is TRBV4-1 and J usage is TRBJ2-5; 12 nucleotides agree with TRBD1. The CDR3 contains 17 residues. Trimming removed 0 bases from V and 5 bases from J; junction bases left unmatched: 7. From germline, CDR1 is MGHRA and CDR2 YSYEKL.

V is TRBV11-2 and J is TRBJ1-1; the D gene is possibly TRBD1 (5 bases). Germline V gives CDR1 SGHAT, CDR2 FQNNGV. The CDR3 sequence is 14 residues long. Trimming shortened V by 1 base and J by 4 bases, and 10 bases separated the two germline ends. The CDR3 loop reads CASSLVSGGTEAFF. CDR3 DNA sequence: TGTGCCAGCAGCTTAGTGTCCGGGGGCACTGAAGCTTTCTTT.

The chain joins TRBV5-1 to TRBJ2-7; no firm D call. V shed 5 bases and J shed 0 bases, with 9 bases lying between them. CDR1 SGHRS and CDR2 YFSETQ come from the germline V gene. This CDR3 is built from 13 residues. The CDR3: CASRDSSSYEQYF. CDR3 DNA sequence: TGCGCCAGCAGAGACTCAAGCTCCTACGAGCAGTACTTC.

V is TRBV18 and J is TRBJ1-1; the D gene is possibly TRBD1 (5 bases). V gave up 2 bases and J gave up 0 bases, with 7 bases separating them. The germline CDR1 and CDR2 sequences are KGHSH and LQKENI. There are 14 residues in the CDR3. CDR3 sequence (DNA): TGTGCCAGCTCACCATCAGGGATGAACACTGAAGCTTTCTTT. This translates into CASSPSGMNTEAFF.

The gene calls are TRBV4-3 and TRBJ2-7; 9 nucleotides align to TRBD1. Germline CDR1 reads LGHNA; CDR2 reads YSLEER. This CDR3 is 14 amino acids long. Germline trimming cut 4 bases from V and 6 bases from J; bases unmatched to any gene: 7. The CDR3 nucleotides are TGCGCCAGCAGCCCCGGGACAGGGTCACTCGAGCAGTACTTC. Encoded protein: CASSPGTGSLEQYF.

The rearrangement links TRBV9 to TRBJ2-1; TRBD2 matches 7 bases. This CDR3 is built from 13 residues. Germline V lookup: CDR1 SGDLS, CDR2 YYNGEE. Unmatched junction bases numbered 7, after V lost 3 bases and J lost 10 bases. This chain's CDR3 is CASSAVSGLEQFF. CDR3 DNA: TGTGCCAGCAGCGCGGTTAGCGGGCTGGAGCAGTTCTTC.

The chain links TRBV10-3 to TRBJ2-3; D may be TRBD1 (6 bases). The germline gives CDR1 ENHRY, CDR2 SYGVKD. V lost 6 bases to trimming and J lost 2 bases, with 12 bases between them. This CDR3 region has 14 residues. CDR3 sequence reads: CAISLDSHTDTQYF. In DNA form, the CDR3 reads TGTGCCATCAGCCTGGACAGCCACACAGATACGCAGTATTTT.

The chain has TRBV5-5 and TRBJ1-5; 7 bases map to TRBD1. Germline V CDR1 and CDR2: SGHKS, YYEKEE (reference sequence). The V gene end was trimmed by 4 bases and the J gene end by 4 bases; junction bases not matched to a gene: 5. The CDR3 extends over 14 amino acids. DNA of the CDR3: TGTGCCAGCAGCATCGACAGGGTGAATCAGCCCCAGCATTTT. Translation gives CASSIDRVNQPQHF. Supplemented by reference TRBV5-5 and TRBJ1-5, the full variable domain reads DAGVTQSPTHLIKTRGQQVTLRCSPISGHKSVSWYQQVLGQGPQFIFQYYEKEERGRGNFPDRFSARQFPNYSSELNVNALLLGDSALYLCASSIDRVNQPQHFGDGTRLSIL.

The gene calls are TRBV6-5 and TRBJ1-1; unclear D gene. The CDR3 runs to 14 residues. Germline values: CDR1 MNHEY, CDR2 SVGAGI. V lost 0 bases and J lost 8, with 13 bases in between. The CDR3 spells CASSYSPASREAFF. CDR3 bases: TGTGCCAGCAGTTACTCTCCGGCGAGCAGGGAAGCTTTCTTT.

The chain links TRBV30 to TRBJ2-1, with 8 bases lining up with TRBD2. From germline, CDR1 is GTSNPN and CDR2 SVGIG (reference sequence). V shed 4 bases and J 8 bases; nucleotides not matched to a gene: 7. This CDR3 contains 13 residues. CDR3 sequence reads: CAWTRLASDEQFF. DNA of the CDR3: TGTGCCTGGACTCGACTAGCGTCCGATGAGCAGTTCTTC.

This chain connects TRBV6-1 to TRBJ2-3; 10 nucleotides agree with TRBD1. Germline trimming cut 1 base from V and 5 bases from J; bases unmatched to any gene: 6. Germline CDR1 is MNHNS and CDR2 is SASEGT. This CDR3 has 16 residues. CDR3: CASSEVRDRGLDTQYF. In DNA form, the CDR3 reads TGTGCCAGCAGTGAAGTACGGGACAGGGGCTTAGATACGCAGTATTTT.

This clone was picked up one time. The chain links TRBV11-3 to TRBJ2-1; a possible D gene is TRBD1 (6 bases). With 5 bases removed from V and 1 base from J, the gap between germline ends came to 9 bases. The CDR3 runs to 14 residues. Germline assignment: CDR1 SGHNT and CDR2 YENEEA. The CDR3 here is CASSTGQSYNEQFF. In DNA, the CDR3 is TGTGCCAGCAGCACCGGACAGTCCTACAATGAGCAGTTCTTC.

Concerning this clone: Germline and junction disagree at one end, which may indicate a read error. The V gene is TRBV7-7, the J gene TRBJ1-6; possible D gene TRBD1, 5 bases. CDR3 length equals 18 residues. The V gene's germline CDR1 is SSHAT and CDR2 FNYEAQ (reference sequence). CDR3 nucleotide sequence: TGTGCTAGCAGCTCACCGCAAGGACGGGGGATCTCCGGATCACCCCTCCACTTT. As protein: CASSSPQGRGISGSPLHF.

The chain couples TRBV4-1 to TRBJ1-5; 7 nucleotides line up with TRBD1. Germline V gene sequence: CDR1 MGHRA, CDR2 YSYEKL. V gave up 0 bases and J gave up 3 bases; unmatched junction bases: 2. The length of the CDR3 is 15 residues. The CDR3 here is CASSQDGQANQPQHF. The CDR3 DNA follows: TGCGCCAGCAGCCAAGATGGACAGGCCAATCAGCCCCAGCATTTT.

This chain uses TRBV13 with TRBJ2-3, with D maybe TRBD2 (5 bases). The V gene's germline CDR1 is PRHDT and CDR2 FYEKMQ (reference sequence). Trimming took 2 bases from V and 0 from J, leaving 9 bases between them. This CDR3 has 15 amino acids. CDR3 protein: CASSLSSGSTDTQYF. CDR3 nucleotides: TGTGCCAGCAGCTTATCGAGCGGTAGCACAGATACGCAGTATTTT.

V usage is TRBV3-1 (or the pseudogene TRBV3-2) and J usage is TRBJ2-2, with TRBD1 as a possible D gene (5 bases). This CDR3 has 14 amino acids. Germline lookup yields CDR1 LGHDT and CDR2 YNNKEL (reference sequence). Trimming took 4 bases from V and 1 from J, leaving 7 bases between them. The chain's CDR3 is CASSPGQNTGELFF. The CDR3 bases are TGTGCCAGCAGCCCTGGACAGAACACCGGGGAGCTGTTTTTT.

The genes are TRBV30 and TRBJ2-7; possibly TRBD1 or TRBD2 for D (6 bases each). V lost 5 bases to trimming and J lost 0 bases, with 11 bases between them. Germline values: CDR1 GTSNPN, CDR2 SVGIG (reference sequence). The CDR3 is made up of 13 amino acids. In DNA form, the CDR3 reads TGTGCCTGGGGAGGGACACCCTCCTACGAGCAGTACTTC. Encoded protein: CAWGGTPSYEQYF.

V usage is TRBV27 and J usage is TRBJ1-5; a weak D match, TRBD1 (5 bases). Germline V gives CDR1 MNHEY, CDR2 SMNVEV (reference sequence). Trimming pared 6 bases from V and 2 bases from J, leaving 14 bases between. The CDR3 is 15 amino acids. CDR3: CASRPGGTGNQPQHF. For the CDR3, the DNA is TGTGCCAGCAGGCCCGGGGGTACGGGCAATCAGCCCCAGCATTTT.

The chain links TRBV5-4 to TRBJ2-5, with 9 bases fitting TRBD2. V was clipped by 4 bases and J by 3 bases; unmatched bases: 4. This CDR3 region has 14 residues. Looked up from germline, CDR1 is SGHNT and CDR2 is YYREEE (reference sequence). In DNA form, the CDR3 reads TGTGCCAGCAGCCGCCCTAGCGGGGAAGAGACCCAGTACTTC. It codes for CASSRPSGEETQYF.

The genes are TRBV5-5 and TRBJ1-1, with D perhaps matching TRBD1 (6 bases). Germline V gene data show CDR1 as SGHKS and CDR2 as YYEKEE (reference sequence). V lost 2 bases, J lost 2 bases, and 13 bases lay in between. This CDR3 has 15 residues. The DNA for the CDR3 is TGTGCCAGCAGCTTTATGACAGGTTTAAACACTGAAGCTTTCTTT. Translating it yields CASSFMTGLNTEAFF. Full variable domain (remainder filled in from reference TRBV5-5 and TRBJ1-1): DAGVTQSPTHLIKTRGQQVTLRCSPISGHKSVSWYQQVLGQGPQFIFQYYEKEERGRGNFPDRFSARQFPNYSSELNVNALLLGDSALYLCASSFMTGLNTEAFFGQGTRLTVV.

The chain employs TRBV7-9 and TRBJ1-4; D ambiguous. V shed 1 base and J shed 11 bases, with 5 bases lying between them. CDR1 is SEHNR and CDR2 is FQNEAQ in the germline V gene (reference sequence). The CDR3 is 11 amino acids. CDR3 amino acids: CASSLELKLFF. As DNA, the CDR3 is TGTGCCAGCAGCTTAGAACTGAAACTGTTTTTT.

V and J are TRBV27 and TRBJ2-3; 9 bases are a match to TRBD2. Losses at the gene ends were 6 bases for V and 2 bases for J; bases not matched to a gene: 12. The V gene's germline CDR1 is MNHEY and CDR2 SMNVEV (reference sequence). CDR3 length: 17 residues. The CDR3 DNA reads TGTGCCAGCAGCCGCCCCCCGGCTAGCGGGGACACAGATACGCAGTATTTT. Its translation is CASSRPPASGDTDTQYF.

The rearrangement joins TRBV18 to TRBJ2-7, with 7 bases that match TRBD1. The CDR3 runs to 12 residues. V lost 5 bases and J lost 3; bases outside the gene matches: 1. The germline CDR1 and CDR2 sequences are KGHSH and LQKENI. The CDR3 region has the DNA TGTGCCAGCTCAAGGGACAGCTACGAGCAGTACTTC. Protein product: CASSRDSYEQYF.